A selection of T cell receptor beta chains follows, all from one sample in a study of blood T cell repertoires in COVID-19. Clones were sequenced by immunoSEQ multiplex PCR, and TCRdb holds only the in-frame ones, with some missing. Of 65,000 to 90,000 clones listed, around 82% are singletons. Sequenced material: peripheral blood. The receptors here all came from a man aged 55 to 70 with acute or convalescent COVID-19. Both conserved end residues are part of each CDR3. The D gene is left open where the match is weak.

CDR3aa: CASSLAPGLAGGYEQYF
d_gene: TRBD2
j_gene: TRBJ2-7
v_gene: TRBV5-1

CDR3aa: CASSQGQVGNTIYF
d_gene: NA
j_gene: TRBJ1-3
v_gene: TRBV3-1/TRBV3-2

CDR3aa: CATSSREIGNQPQHF
d_gene: NA
j_gene: TRBJ1-5
v_gene: TRBV15

CDR3aa: CASSPPGGARIGNTF
d_gene: NA
j_gene: TRBJ1-2
v_gene: TRBV18

CDR3aa: CASSLSRDRGHEQYF
d_gene: TRBD1
j_gene: TRBJ2-7
v_gene: TRBV27

CDR3aa: CASSFTGTPGETQYF
d_gene: NA
j_gene: TRBJ2-5
v_gene: TRBV7-2

CDR3aa: CASSQGGSGETQYF
d_gene: NA
j_gene: TRBJ2-5
v_gene: TRBV5-1

CDR3aa: CASSKRPGDETQYF
d_gene: NA
j_gene: TRBJ2-5
v_gene: TRBV19

CDR3aa: CATSRENGYEQYF
d_gene: NA
j_gene: TRBJ2-7
v_gene: TRBV15

CDR3aa: CASSSTGDGNQPQHF
d_gene: TRBD1
j_gene: TRBJ1-5
v_gene: TRBV6-2/TRBV6-3

CDR3aa: CASRGTGAPDTEAFF
d_gene: TRBD1
j_gene: TRBJ1-1
v_gene: TRBV2

CDR3aa: CASSLAGGRRDSPLHF
d_gene: NA
j_gene: TRBJ1-6
v_gene: TRBV7-2

CDR3aa: CASSPATGGKVYTF
d_gene: TRBD1
j_gene: TRBJ1-2
v_gene: TRBV11-2

CDR3aa: CASMTSGTSGTQYF
d_gene: TRBD2
j_gene: TRBJ2-5
v_gene: TRBV28

CDR3aa: CASSVVTDTEAFF
d_gene: NA
j_gene: TRBJ1-1
v_gene: TRBV9

CDR3aa: CASTYIGGTVVSTDTQYF
d_gene: TRBD1
j_gene: TRBJ2-3
v_gene: TRBV6-2/TRBV6-3

CDR3aa: CASSFRLEVPQETQYF
d_gene: NA
j_gene: TRBJ2-5
v_gene: TRBV5-5

CDR3aa: CATQLAHNEQFF
d_gene: TRBD2
j_gene: TRBJ2-1
v_gene: TRBV14

CDR3aa: CASSRTSDSYNEQFF
d_gene: TRBD2
j_gene: TRBJ2-1
v_gene: TRBV4-3

CDR3aa: CATSGTLDPLSEQYF
d_gene: NA
j_gene: TRBJ2-7
v_gene: TRBV15

CDR3aa: CASSPSSAGEQETQYF
d_gene: TRBD2
j_gene: TRBJ2-5
v_gene: TRBV3-1/TRBV3-2

CDR3aa: CASSDGGLADNEQFF
d_gene: TRBD2
j_gene: TRBJ2-1
v_gene: TRBV28

CDR3aa: CASSLGLAGTTGELFF
d_gene: TRBD2
j_gene: TRBJ2-2
v_gene: TRBV4-1

CDR3aa: CASSSLGGPGNTIYF
d_gene: NA
j_gene: TRBJ1-3
v_gene: TRBV6-5

CDR3aa: CAISEGPQGVSNYGYTF
d_gene: TRBD1
j_gene: TRBJ1-2
v_gene: TRBV10-3

CDR3aa: CASSYGAGSKNIQYF
d_gene: NA
j_gene: TRBJ2-4
v_gene: TRBV6-5

CDR3aa: CASSSLQGAWQPQHF
d_gene: TRBD1
j_gene: TRBJ1-5
v_gene: TRBV18

CDR3aa: CASRRGAGYNEQFF
d_gene: TRBD2
j_gene: TRBJ2-1
v_gene: TRBV11-2

CDR3aa: CASREGREMGAFF
d_gene: NA
j_gene: TRBJ1-1
v_gene: TRBV6-5

CDR3aa: CASSLEGAGMNTEAFF
d_gene: TRBD1
j_gene: TRBJ1-1
v_gene: TRBV7-2

CDR3aa: CASSLGTSGGEQYF
d_gene: TRBD2
j_gene: TRBJ2-7
v_gene: TRBV5-6

CDR3aa: CASSPISGGADTQYF
d_gene: TRBD2
j_gene: TRBJ2-3
v_gene: TRBV7-2

CDR3aa: CASSASLGGGMRGGYTF
d_gene: NA
j_gene: TRBJ1-2
v_gene: TRBV7-2

CDR3aa: CATSRDLGQNTEAFF
d_gene: NA
j_gene: TRBJ1-1
v_gene: TRBV15

CDR3aa: CASSVGTSGGETQYF
d_gene: TRBD2
j_gene: TRBJ2-5
v_gene: TRBV9

CDR3aa: CASSLGITGDQPQHF
d_gene: TRBD1
j_gene: TRBJ1-5
v_gene: TRBV7-9

CDR3aa: CASSPGDKNEKLFF
d_gene: NA
j_gene: TRBJ1-4
v_gene: TRBV4-3

CDR3aa: CASSYAGTEYTEAFF
d_gene: TRBD1
j_gene: TRBJ1-1
v_gene: TRBV6-2/TRBV6-3

CDR3aa: CASSEGPDRVYEQYF
d_gene: TRBD1
j_gene: TRBJ2-7
v_gene: TRBV6-1

CDR3aa: CASSPKGVRNSPLHF
d_gene: NA
j_gene: TRBJ1-6
v_gene: TRBV27

CDR3aa: CASRTSGGRGSEQYF
d_gene: TRBD1
j_gene: TRBJ2-7
v_gene: TRBV27

CDR3aa: CASRTPQSRGGNTIYF
d_gene: NA
j_gene: TRBJ1-3
v_gene: TRBV7-9

CDR3aa: CASSQIGSTGGYRYGYTF
d_gene: TRBD1
j_gene: TRBJ1-2
v_gene: TRBV4-2

CDR3aa: CASSSSGGLGYGYTF
d_gene: NA
j_gene: TRBJ1-2
v_gene: TRBV5-5

CDR3aa: CASSLLGSHNEQFF
d_gene: NA
j_gene: TRBJ2-1
v_gene: TRBV7-2

CDR3aa: CASSQDWTGVRGYTF
d_gene: TRBD1
j_gene: TRBJ1-2
v_gene: TRBV14

CDR3aa: CASSQGAAGSPLHF
d_gene: NA
j_gene: TRBJ1-6
v_gene: TRBV3-1/TRBV3-2

CDR3aa: CATSESRQGSYEQYF
d_gene: TRBD1
j_gene: TRBJ2-7
v_gene: TRBV24-1

CDR3aa: CASSPTIEGEKLFF
d_gene: NA
j_gene: TRBJ1-4
v_gene: TRBV9

CDR3aa: CAIWGVGNEQYF
d_gene: NA
j_gene: TRBJ2-7
v_gene: TRBV10-3